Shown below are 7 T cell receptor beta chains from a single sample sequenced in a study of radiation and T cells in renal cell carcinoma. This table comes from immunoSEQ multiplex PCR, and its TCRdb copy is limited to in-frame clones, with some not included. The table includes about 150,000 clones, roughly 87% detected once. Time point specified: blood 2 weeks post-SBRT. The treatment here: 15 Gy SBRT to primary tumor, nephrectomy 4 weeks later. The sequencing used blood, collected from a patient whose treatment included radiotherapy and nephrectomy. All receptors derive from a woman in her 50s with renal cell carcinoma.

The CDR3, as DNA: TGTGCCAGCAGCCCTGGGAACTGGGGGACCCAGTACTTC. The encoded protein is CASSPGNWGTQYF. The V and J genes are TRBV9 and TRBJ2-5, with D unresolved. The V end was cut by 4 bases, the J end by 7 bases, with 14 bases between. Germline values: CDR1 SGDLS, CDR2 YYNGEE. The CDR3 loop spans 13 amino acids.

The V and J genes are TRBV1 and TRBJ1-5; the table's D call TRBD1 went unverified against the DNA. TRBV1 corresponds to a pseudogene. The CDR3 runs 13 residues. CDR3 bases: TGCACCAGCAGCCGCAGGCCCAATCAGCCCCAGCATTTT. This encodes CTSSRRPNQPQHF.

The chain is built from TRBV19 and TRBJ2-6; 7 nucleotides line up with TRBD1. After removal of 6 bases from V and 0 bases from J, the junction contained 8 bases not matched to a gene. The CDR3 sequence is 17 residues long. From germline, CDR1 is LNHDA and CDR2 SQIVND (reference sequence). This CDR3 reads CASRHRGQSSGANVLTF. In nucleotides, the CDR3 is TGTGCCAGTAGGCACAGGGGCCAGAGCTCTGGGGCCAACGTCCTGACTTTC.

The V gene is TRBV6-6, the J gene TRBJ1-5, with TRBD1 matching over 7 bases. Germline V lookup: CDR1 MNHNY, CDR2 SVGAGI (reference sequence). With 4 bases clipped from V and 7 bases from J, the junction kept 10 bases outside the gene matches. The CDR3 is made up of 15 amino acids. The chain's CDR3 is CASSLTKGAGQPQHF. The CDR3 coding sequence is TGTGCCAGCAGTTTGACTAAGGGGGCGGGGCAGCCCCAGCATTTT.

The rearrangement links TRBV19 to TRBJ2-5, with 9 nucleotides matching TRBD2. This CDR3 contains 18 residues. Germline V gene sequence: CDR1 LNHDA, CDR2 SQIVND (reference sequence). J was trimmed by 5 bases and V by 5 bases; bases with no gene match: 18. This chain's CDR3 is CASSGTFAGGPELETQYF. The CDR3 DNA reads TGTGCCAGTAGTGGGACATTTGCGGGGGGGCCTGAATTGGAGACCCAGTACTTC.

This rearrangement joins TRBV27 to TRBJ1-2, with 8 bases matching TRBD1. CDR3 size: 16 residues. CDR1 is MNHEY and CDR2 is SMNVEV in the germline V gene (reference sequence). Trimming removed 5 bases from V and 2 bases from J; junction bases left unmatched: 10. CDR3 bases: TGTGCCAGCAGTCCCCTAGGACAGGGAACAAACTATGGCTACACCTTC. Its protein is CASSPLGQGTNYGYTF.

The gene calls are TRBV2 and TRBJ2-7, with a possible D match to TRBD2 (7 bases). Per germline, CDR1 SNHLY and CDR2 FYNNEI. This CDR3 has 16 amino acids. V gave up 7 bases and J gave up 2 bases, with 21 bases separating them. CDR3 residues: CASIGARGRGAYEQYF. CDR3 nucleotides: TGTGCCAGCATCGGCGCTCGGGGGAGGGGGGCCTACGAGCAGTACTTC.